Sequencing of this T cell receptor beta chain was carried out in a study of cytomegalovirus exposure and HLA in healthy donors. Study-level findings and limits: As was reported, the HLA-A and HLA-B alleles of most subjects were accurately predicted from TCR beta sequences. Cytomegalovirus status, reportedly, was diagnosed with high specificity and sensitivity by the classifier. In a later analysis, specific HLA alleles were associated with approximately 17,000 TCR beta sequences at a 0.05 false discovery rate. The authors later linked a missense DCLRE1C variant to TCR beta V- and J-gene trimming.

With regard to this clone: Antigen unknown.

Per the germline V gene, CDR1 is LGHNA and CDR2 is YSLEER. V was pared by 1 base and J by 8 bases, with 17 bases between. The length of the CDR3 is 16 residues. In the PCR, 60 Vbeta and 13 Jbeta primers were used. Sequencing was performed with immunoSEQ multiplex PCR; in TCRdb, only in-frame clones are kept and a portion is missing. Counted here are roughly 100,000 clones, 77% occurring once; the ten biggest clones make up about 8.6%. The chain uses TRBV4-3 and TRBJ1-4, with no clear D. The receptor comes from a middle-aged woman in good health and CMV-seropositive. Sequences were obtained from PBMCs. This chain's CDR3 is CASSQGLGPGGEKLFF. The CDR3 DNA reads as TGCGCCAGCAGCCAAGGTCTCGGACCTGGCGGGGAAAAACTGTTTTTT.